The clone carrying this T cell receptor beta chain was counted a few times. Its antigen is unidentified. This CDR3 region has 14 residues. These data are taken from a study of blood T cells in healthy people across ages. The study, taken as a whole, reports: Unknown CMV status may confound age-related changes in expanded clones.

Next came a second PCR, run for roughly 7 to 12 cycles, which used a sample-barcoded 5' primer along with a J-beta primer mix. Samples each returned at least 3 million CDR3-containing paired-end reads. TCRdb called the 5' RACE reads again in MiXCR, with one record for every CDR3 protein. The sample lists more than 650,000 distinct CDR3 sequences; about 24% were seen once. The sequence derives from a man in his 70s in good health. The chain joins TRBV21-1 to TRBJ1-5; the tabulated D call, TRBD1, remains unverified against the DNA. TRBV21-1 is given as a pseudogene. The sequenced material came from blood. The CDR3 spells CASSNRDSNQPQHF. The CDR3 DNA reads TGTGCCAGCAGCAACCGGGATAGCAATCAGCCCCAGCATTTT.